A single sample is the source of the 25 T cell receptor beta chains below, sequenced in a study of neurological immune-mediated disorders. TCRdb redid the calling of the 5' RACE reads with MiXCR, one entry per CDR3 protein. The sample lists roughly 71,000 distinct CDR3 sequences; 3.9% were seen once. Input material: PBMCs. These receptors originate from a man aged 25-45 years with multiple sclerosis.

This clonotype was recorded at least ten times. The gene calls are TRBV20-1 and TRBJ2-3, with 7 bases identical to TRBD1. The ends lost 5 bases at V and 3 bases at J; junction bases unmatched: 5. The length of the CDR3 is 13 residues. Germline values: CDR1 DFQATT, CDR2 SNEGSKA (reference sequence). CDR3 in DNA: TGCAGTGCTCTACGACAGGGTACAGATACGCAGTATTTT. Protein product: CSALRQGTDTQYF.

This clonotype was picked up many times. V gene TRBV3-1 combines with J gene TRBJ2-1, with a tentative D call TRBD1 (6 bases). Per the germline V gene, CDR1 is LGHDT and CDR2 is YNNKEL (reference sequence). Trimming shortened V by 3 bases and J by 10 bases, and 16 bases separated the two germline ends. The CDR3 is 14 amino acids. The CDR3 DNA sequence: TGTGCCAGCAGCCAGACCAGGGGTGGGAAAGAGCAGTTCTTC. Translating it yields CASSQTRGGKEQFF.

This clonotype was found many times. The CDR3 here is CSVGGESSYEQYF. The CDR3 region has the DNA TGCAGCGTTGGCGGGGAGAGCTCCTACGAGCAGTACTTC. The chain couples TRBV29-1 to TRBJ2-7; TRBD2 might be the D (6 bases). Trimming cost V 4 bases and J 0 bases, with 10 bases left between them. This CDR3 comprises 13 residues. CDR1 is SQVTM, CDR2 ANQGSEA, per germline.

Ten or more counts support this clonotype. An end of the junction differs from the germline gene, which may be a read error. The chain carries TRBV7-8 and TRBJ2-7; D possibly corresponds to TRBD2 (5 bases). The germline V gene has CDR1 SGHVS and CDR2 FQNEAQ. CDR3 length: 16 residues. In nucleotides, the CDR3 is TGTGCCAGCAGCCTAGCAGCGAGAGTTTACTCCTACGAGCAGTACTTC. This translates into CASSLAARVYSYEQYF.

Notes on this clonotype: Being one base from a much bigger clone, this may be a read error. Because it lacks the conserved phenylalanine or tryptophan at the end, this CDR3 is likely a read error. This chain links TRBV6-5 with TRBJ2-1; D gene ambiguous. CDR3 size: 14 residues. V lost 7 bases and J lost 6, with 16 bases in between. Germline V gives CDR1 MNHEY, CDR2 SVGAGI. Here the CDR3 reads CASTQRVTSNEQFI. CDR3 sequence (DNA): TGTGCCAGCACCCAAAGGGTGACTTCCAATGAGCAGTTCATC.

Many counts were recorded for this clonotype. CDR3 loop: CASSDGDGNTEAFF. DNA of the CDR3: TGCGCCAGCAGCGACGGGGACGGGAACACTGAAGCTTTCTTT. The chain recombines TRBV5-1 with TRBJ1-1; tentatively, D is TRBD1 (5 bases). This CDR3 region has 14 residues. V was cut by 4 bases and J by 1 base, with 11 bases left in between. Germline-derived CDR1 and CDR2 are SGHRS and YFSETQ.

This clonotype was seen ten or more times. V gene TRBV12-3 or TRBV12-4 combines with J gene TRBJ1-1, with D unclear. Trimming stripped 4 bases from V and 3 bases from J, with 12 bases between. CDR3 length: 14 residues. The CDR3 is CASSSYTRDTEAFF. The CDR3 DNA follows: TGTGCCAGCAGTTCGTACACTCGGGACACTGAAGCTTTCTTT.

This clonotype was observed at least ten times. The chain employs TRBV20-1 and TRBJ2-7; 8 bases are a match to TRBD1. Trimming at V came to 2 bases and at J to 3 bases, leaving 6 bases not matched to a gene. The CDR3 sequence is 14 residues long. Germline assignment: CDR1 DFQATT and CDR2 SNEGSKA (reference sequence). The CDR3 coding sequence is TGCAGTGCTAGATCGTCGACAGGGGTCTACGAGCAGTACTTC. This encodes CSARSSTGVYEQYF.

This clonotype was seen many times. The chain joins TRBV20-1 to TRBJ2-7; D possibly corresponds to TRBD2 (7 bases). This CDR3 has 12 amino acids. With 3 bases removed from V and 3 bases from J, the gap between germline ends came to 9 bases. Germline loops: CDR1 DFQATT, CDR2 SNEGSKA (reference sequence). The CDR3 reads CSARGGLYEQYF. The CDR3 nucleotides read TGCAGTGCTAGGGGGGGGCTCTACGAGCAGTACTTC.

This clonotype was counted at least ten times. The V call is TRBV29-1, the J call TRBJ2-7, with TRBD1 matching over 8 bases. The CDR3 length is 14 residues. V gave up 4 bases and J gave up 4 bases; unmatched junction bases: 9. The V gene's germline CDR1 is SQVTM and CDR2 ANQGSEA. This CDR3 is CSVVPGTGDYEQYF. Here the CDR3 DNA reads TGCAGCGTTGTCCCCGGGACAGGTGATTACGAGCAGTACTTC.

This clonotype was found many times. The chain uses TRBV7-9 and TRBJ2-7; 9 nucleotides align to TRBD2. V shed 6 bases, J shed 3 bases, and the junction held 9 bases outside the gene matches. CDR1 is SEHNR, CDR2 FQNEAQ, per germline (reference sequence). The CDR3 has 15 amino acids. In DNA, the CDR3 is TGTGCCAGCAGTCGGAGCGGGGGGTCGGACTACGAGCAGTACTTC. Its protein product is CASSRSGGSDYEQYF.

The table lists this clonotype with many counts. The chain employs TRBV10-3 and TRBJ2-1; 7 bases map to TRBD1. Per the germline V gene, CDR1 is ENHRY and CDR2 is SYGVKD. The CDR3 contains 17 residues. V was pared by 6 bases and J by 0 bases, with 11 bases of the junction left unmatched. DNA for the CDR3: TGTGCCATCAGAGAACCGAAGACAGGGATCTCCTACAATGAGCAGTTCTTC. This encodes CAIREPKTGISYNEQFF.

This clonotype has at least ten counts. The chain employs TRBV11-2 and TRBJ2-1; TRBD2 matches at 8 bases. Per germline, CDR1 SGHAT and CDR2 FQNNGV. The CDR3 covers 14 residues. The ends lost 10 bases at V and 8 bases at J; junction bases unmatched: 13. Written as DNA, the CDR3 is TGTGCCACCGATAAGAGCGGGGGAAGGGATGAGCAGTTCTTC. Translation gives CATDKSGGRDEQFF.

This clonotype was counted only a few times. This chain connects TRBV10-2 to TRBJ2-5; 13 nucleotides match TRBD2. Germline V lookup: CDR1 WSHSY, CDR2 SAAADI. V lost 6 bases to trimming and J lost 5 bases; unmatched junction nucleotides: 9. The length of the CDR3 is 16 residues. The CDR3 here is CASSWTSGGAGETQYF. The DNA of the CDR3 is TGCGCCAGCAGCTGGACTAGCGGGGGAGCGGGGGAGACCCAGTACTTC.

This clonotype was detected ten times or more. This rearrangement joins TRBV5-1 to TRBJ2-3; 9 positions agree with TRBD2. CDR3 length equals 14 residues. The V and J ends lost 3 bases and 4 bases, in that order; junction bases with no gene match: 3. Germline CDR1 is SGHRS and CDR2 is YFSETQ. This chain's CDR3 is CASSWGLASDTQYF. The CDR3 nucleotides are TGCGCCAGCAGCTGGGGACTAGCTTCAGATACGCAGTATTTT.

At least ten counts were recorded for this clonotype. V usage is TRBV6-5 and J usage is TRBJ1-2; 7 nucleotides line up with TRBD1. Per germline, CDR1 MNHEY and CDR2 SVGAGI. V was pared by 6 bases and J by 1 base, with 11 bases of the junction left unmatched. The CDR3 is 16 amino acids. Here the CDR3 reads CASSKIGTDGNYGYTF. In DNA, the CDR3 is TGTGCCAGCAGCAAAATTGGGACAGATGGTAACTATGGCTACACCTTC.

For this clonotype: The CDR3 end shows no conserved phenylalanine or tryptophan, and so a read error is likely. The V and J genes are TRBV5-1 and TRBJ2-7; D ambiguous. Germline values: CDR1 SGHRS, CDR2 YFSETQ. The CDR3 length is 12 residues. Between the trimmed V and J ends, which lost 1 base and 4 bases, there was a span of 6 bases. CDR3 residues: CASSLTSYEQYC. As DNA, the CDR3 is TGCGCCAGCAGCTTGACTTCGTACGAGCAGTACTGC.

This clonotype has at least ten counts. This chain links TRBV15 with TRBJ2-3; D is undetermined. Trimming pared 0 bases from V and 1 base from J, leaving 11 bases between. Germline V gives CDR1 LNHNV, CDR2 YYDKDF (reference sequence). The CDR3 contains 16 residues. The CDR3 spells CATSRDRVGGTDTQYF. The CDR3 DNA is TGTGCCACCAGCAGAGATCGGGTCGGCGGCACAGATACGCAGTATTTT.

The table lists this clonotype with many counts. The DNA for the CDR3 is TGCGCCAGCAGCTGGGACCTGACTAGCGGGTACAATGAGCAGTTCTTC. Residues: CASSWDLTSGYNEQFF. The chain joins TRBV5-1 to TRBJ2-1; 10 bases line up with TRBD2. Germline V gene data show CDR1 as SGHRS and CDR2 as YFSETQ. The CDR3 extends over 16 amino acids. Trimming cost V 3 bases and J 4 bases; bases outside gene matches: 7.

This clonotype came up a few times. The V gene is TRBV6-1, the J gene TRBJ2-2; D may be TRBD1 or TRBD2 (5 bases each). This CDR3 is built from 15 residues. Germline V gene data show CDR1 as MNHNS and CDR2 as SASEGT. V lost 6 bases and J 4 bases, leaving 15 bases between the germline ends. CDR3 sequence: CASSPYRDGTGELFF. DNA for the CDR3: TGTGCCAGCAGCCCCTATAGGGACGGCACCGGGGAGCTGTTTTTT.

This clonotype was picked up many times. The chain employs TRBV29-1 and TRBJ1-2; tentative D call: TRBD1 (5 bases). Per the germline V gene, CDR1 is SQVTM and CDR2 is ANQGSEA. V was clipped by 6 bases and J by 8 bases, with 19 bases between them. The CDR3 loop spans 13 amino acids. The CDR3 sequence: CSVQPGPEVGYTF. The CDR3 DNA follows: TGCAGCGTCCAACCGGGACCGGAGGTCGGCTACACCTTC.

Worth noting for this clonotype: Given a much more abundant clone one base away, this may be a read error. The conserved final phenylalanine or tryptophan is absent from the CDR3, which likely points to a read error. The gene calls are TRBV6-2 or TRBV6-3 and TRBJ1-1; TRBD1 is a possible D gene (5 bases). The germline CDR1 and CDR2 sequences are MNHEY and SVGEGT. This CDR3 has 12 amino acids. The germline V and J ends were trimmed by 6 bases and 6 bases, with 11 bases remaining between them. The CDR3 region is CASSPRQSEAFC. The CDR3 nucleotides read TGTGCCAGCAGCCCCCGACAGTCTGAAGCTTTCTGT.

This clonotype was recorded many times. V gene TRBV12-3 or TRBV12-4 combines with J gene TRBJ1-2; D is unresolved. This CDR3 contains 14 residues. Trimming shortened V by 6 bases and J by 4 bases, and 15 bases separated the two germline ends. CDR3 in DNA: TGTGCCAGCAGCTCAAATAGCTGGGGCTATGGCTACACCTTC. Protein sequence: CASSSNSWGYGYTF.

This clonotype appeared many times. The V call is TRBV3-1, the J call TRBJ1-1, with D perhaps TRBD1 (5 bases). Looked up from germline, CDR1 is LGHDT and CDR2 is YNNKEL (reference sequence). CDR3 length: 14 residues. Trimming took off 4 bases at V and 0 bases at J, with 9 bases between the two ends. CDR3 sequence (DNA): TGTGCCAGCAGCCCACAGGTGCTGAACACTGAAGCTTTCTTT. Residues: CASSPQVLNTEAFF. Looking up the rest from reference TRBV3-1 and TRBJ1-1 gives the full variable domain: DTAVSQTPKYLVTQMGNDKSIKCEQNLGHDTMYWYKQDSKKFLKIMFSYNNKELIINETVPNRFSPKSPDKAHLNLHINSLELGDSAVYFCASSPQVLNTEAFFGQGTRLTVV.

The chain's CDR3 is CASSTRDRGREQYF. The DNA of the CDR3 is TGTGCCAGCAGCACCCGGGACAGGGGGCGCGAGCAGTACTTC. The rearrangement uses TRBV7-6 and TRBJ2-7; 12 bases align to TRBD1. This CDR3 spans 14 amino acids. Unmatched junction bases numbered 5, after V lost 5 bases and J lost 6 bases. Looked up from germline, CDR1 is SGHVS and CDR2 is FNYEAQ. Looking up the rest from reference TRBV7-6 and TRBJ2-7 gives the full variable domain: GAGVSQSPRYKVTKRGQDVALRCDPISGHVSLYWYRQALGQGPEFLTYFNYEAQQDKSGLPNDRFSAERPEGSISTLTIQRTEQRDSAMYRCASSTRDRGREQYFGPGTRLTVT.